This record concerns one T cell receptor (beta chain) sequence. These data belong to a study of blood T cell repertoires in COVID-19. Overall study: Acute-phase and convalescent COVID-19 samples originated in the United States, Italy and Spain. The analysed material was cDNA or gDNA that came from T cells, B-cell-depleted T cells, or PBMCs.

Sequencing used immunoSEQ multiplex PCR; TCRdb keeps in-frame clones, though not all of them. This sample has about 170,000 clones; about 89% occur once, and the top ten carry approximately 3.5%. This CDR3 has 13 amino acids. Germline CDR1 and CDR2: MNHEY and SMNVEV (reference sequence). Trimming pared 4 bases from V and 1 base from J, leaving 7 bases between. This TCR derives from a man between 65 and 85 years old with acute or convalescent COVID-19. Sequencing used peripheral blood. This chain uses TRBV27 with TRBJ1-2; D may be TRBD1 (5 bases). For the CDR3, the DNA is TGTGCCAGCAGTTATCAGGGTAACTATGGCTACACCTTC. Encoded protein: CASSYQGNYGYTF.